The 17 T cell receptor beta chains below come from one sample, sequenced in a study of human T cells and chemical hapten exposure. Time point noted: pre-sensitization, week 0. The treatment here: therapeutic diphenylcyclopropenone sensitization with weekly scalp DPC. MiXCR, applied by TCRdb to the RACE reads, yields one record per CDR3 protein. The table lists under 110,000 distinct CDR3 sequences, 12% of them singletons. The sequences come from whole blood, collected in connection with sensitization to the hapten diphenylcyclopropenone (DPC). These receptor sequences come from a woman aged 50 to 60 with alopecia areata. Some clones in this sample may be carry-over from other donors' samples.

CDR3 coding DNA: TGTGCCAGCAGCCTGACAGGGTTTAATGAAAAACTGTTTTTT. Translated, it gives CASSLTGFNEKLFF. The chain employs TRBV5-5 and TRBJ1-4; 7 bases match TRBD1. With V trimmed by 4 bases and J by 4 bases, 4 bases remained unmatched. The CDR3 extends over 14 amino acids. Germline assignment: CDR1 SGHKS and CDR2 YYEKEE (reference sequence).

V usage is TRBV9 and J usage is TRBJ2-2, with 9 bases fitting TRBD2. The CDR3 sequence is 16 residues long. The germline V gene encodes CDR1 SGDLS and CDR2 YYNGEE. The junction had 4 bases not matched to a gene; V was cut back by 0 bases and J by 4 bases. CDR3 sequence: CASSVGGGARTGELFF. The CDR3 nucleotides are TGTGCCAGCAGCGTAGGCGGGGGGGCCCGCACCGGGGAGCTGTTTTTT.

The chain uses TRBV5-5 and TRBJ1-4; D remains ambiguous. Per germline, CDR1 SGHKS and CDR2 YYEKEE (reference sequence). This CDR3 comprises 14 residues. Trimming shortened V by 2 bases and J by 7 bases, and 12 bases separated the two germline ends. The CDR3 here is CASSFEGDGEKLFF. CDR3 bases: TGTGCCAGCAGCTTCGAGGGAGATGGTGAAAAACTGTTTTTT.

This clonotype has at least ten counts. V gene TRBV12-3 or TRBV12-4 combines with J gene TRBJ2-1; TRBD2 agrees at 7 bases. V lost 4 bases, J lost 2 bases, and 2 bases stayed unmatched. The CDR3 runs 14 residues. CDR3 in amino acids: CASSSSGAYNEQFF. As DNA, the CDR3 is TGTGCCAGCAGTTCCAGCGGGGCCTACAATGAGCAGTTCTTC.

The genes are TRBV19 and TRBJ1-1, with D unresolved. Trimming stripped 5 bases from V and 5 bases from J, with 12 bases between. This CDR3 has 13 amino acids. Germline V CDR1 and CDR2: LNHDA, SQIVND (reference sequence). This CDR3 is CASSSTTKTEAFF. For the CDR3, the DNA is TGTGCCAGTAGTTCCACCACGAAGACTGAAGCTTTCTTT.

This clonotype showed up just a few times. The chain joins TRBV28 to TRBJ1-3, with unresolved D. CDR3 length equals 13 residues. Per the germline V gene, CDR1 is MDHEN and CDR2 is SYDVKM. Trimming stripped 5 bases from V and 4 bases from J, with 9 bases between. The CDR3 nucleotides are TGTGCCAGCAGTATGCAGGTCGGAAACACCATATATTTT. This encodes CASSMQVGNTIYF.

The table lists this clonotype with a few counts. The rearrangement joins TRBV7-2 to TRBJ2-5, with D possibly matching TRBD2 (5 bases). Trimming stripped 3 bases from V and 2 bases from J, with 10 bases between. The CDR3 contains 14 residues. Germline-derived CDR1 and CDR2 are SGHTA and FQGNSA. The CDR3 region is CASSFQAGQETQYF. Written as DNA, the CDR3 is TGTGCCAGCAGCTTTCAGGCGGGTCAAGAGACCCAGTACTTC.

This clonotype has at least ten counts. The chain joins TRBV6-1 to TRBJ1-4; D gene uncertain. Germline-derived CDR1 and CDR2 are MNHNS and SASEGT. This CDR3 spans 13 amino acids. V was trimmed by 6 bases and J by 4 bases, leaving 9 bases between them. CDR3 sequence reads: CASSRTDNEKLFF. The DNA for the CDR3 is TGTGCCAGCAGCCGGACTGATAATGAAAAACTGTTTTTT.

A few counts support this clonotype. The chain recombines TRBV7-9 with TRBJ1-4, with 8 positions matching TRBD1. Germline V gene lookup returns CDR1 SEHNR and CDR2 FQNEAQ (reference sequence). This CDR3 region has 17 residues. J was trimmed by 0 bases and V by 4 bases; bases with no gene match: 7. CDR3: CASSSGQGVATNEKLFF. Written as DNA, the CDR3 is TGTGCCAGCAGCTCCGGACAGGGAGTCGCAACTAATGAAAAACTGTTTTTT. The full variable domain, in which reference TRBV7-9 and TRBJ1-4 provide the parts outside the CDR3, is DTGVSQNPRHKITKRGQNVTFRCDPISEHNRLYWYRQTLGQGPEFLTYFQNEAQLEKSRLLSDRFSAERPKGSFSTLEIQRTEQGDSAMYLCASSSGQGVATNEKLFFGSGTQLSVL.

V is TRBV27 and J is TRBJ1-4; TRBD1 might be the D (6 bases). The ends were cut back, 3 bases at V and 8 bases at J, with 13 bases in the middle. Germline V gene data show CDR1 as MNHEY and CDR2 as SMNVEV (reference sequence). This CDR3 contains 14 residues. The CDR3 nucleotides are TGTGCCAGCAGTTTCACACAGGGCCAGGAAAAACTGTTTTTT. This encodes CASSFTQGQEKLFF.

This clonotype has only a few counts. J is TRBJ2-1 and V is TRBV18; 8 nucleotides align to TRBD2. CDR1 is KGHSH, CDR2 LQKENI, per germline. J lost 0 bases, V lost 5 bases, and 3 bases had no gene match. The length of the CDR3 is 15 residues. In DNA form, the CDR3 reads TGTGCCAGCTCAGATGGGACTAGCTCCTACAATGAGCAGTTCTTC. Protein: CASSDGTSSYNEQFF.

This clonotype was detected ten times or more. The rearrangement uses TRBV7-6 and TRBJ2-7, with TRBD2 matching 9 bases. This CDR3 has 15 amino acids. V lost 1 base, J lost 6 bases, and 7 bases stayed unmatched. Germline V lookup: CDR1 SGHVS, CDR2 FNYEAQ. The CDR3: CASSLGSSGTGEQYF. CDR3 in DNA: TGTGCCAGCAGCTTAGGCTCTAGCGGGACTGGCGAGCAGTACTTC. Based on the CDR3 plus reference TRBV7-6 and TRBJ2-7, the full variable domain is GAGVSQSPRYKVTKRGQDVALRCDPISGHVSLYWYRQALGQGPEFLTYFNYEAQQDKSGLPNDRFSAERPEGSISTLTIQRTEQRDSAMYRCASSLGSSGTGEQYFGPGTRLTVT.

As for this clonotype: A much larger clone differs from this one at a single base, so this may be a read error. The chain links TRBV18 to TRBJ1-1; 7 bases align to TRBD1. The germline V gene has CDR1 KGHSH and CDR2 LQKENI. There are 14 residues in the CDR3. V lost 3 bases and J lost 1; bases outside the gene matches: 2. Written as DNA, the CDR3 is TGTGCCAGCTCACCGGGACAGCAGAACACTGAAGCTTTCTTT. This translates into CASSPGQQNTEAFF.

The chain couples TRBV7-2 to TRBJ2-7, with 9 bases identical to TRBD1. CDR3 length: 16 amino acids. Trimming cost V 3 bases and J 2 bases; bases outside gene matches: 8. Germline V gives CDR1 SGHTA, CDR2 FQGNSA. CDR3 sequence (DNA): TGTGCCAGCAGCTTCCCGAAGGGACAGGGAACCTACGAGCAGTACTTC. Its translation: CASSFPKGQGTYEQYF.

This clonotype has only a few counts. This chain links TRBV7-9 with TRBJ2-2; D call uncertain. Trimming took off 4 bases at V and 4 bases at J, with 22 bases between the two ends. Germline assignment: CDR1 SEHNR and CDR2 FQNEAQ (reference sequence). This CDR3 is 18 amino acids long. CDR3 amino acids: CASSSTRVGPDFTGELFF. DNA of the CDR3: TGTGCCAGCAGCTCCACGCGTGTAGGCCCGGATTTCACCGGGGAGCTGTTTTTT.

V usage is TRBV7-9 and J usage is TRBJ2-1; TRBD1 is a possible D gene (5 bases). V shed 1 base and J shed 8 bases, with 9 bases lying between them. Germline V lookup: CDR1 SEHNR, CDR2 FQNEAQ (reference sequence). This CDR3 has 13 amino acids. The CDR3 here is CASSLVGVDEQFF. In DNA form, the CDR3 reads TGTGCCAGCAGCTTAGTAGGGGTTGATGAGCAGTTCTTC.

The J gene is TRBJ2-1, the V gene TRBV28; 9 nucleotides line up with TRBD2. The V and J ends lost 6 bases and 6 bases, in that order; junction bases with no gene match: 9. Germline assignment: CDR1 MDHEN and CDR2 SYDVKM. The CDR3 has 15 amino acids. The CDR3 spells CASSLAASGTNEQFF. In nucleotides, the CDR3 is TGTGCCAGCAGCCTAGCGGCTAGCGGGACCAATGAGCAGTTCTTC. Together with reference TRBV28 and TRBJ2-1, the CDR3 gives the full variable domain: DVKVTQSSRYLVKRTGEKVFLECVQDMDHENMFWYRQDPGLGLRLIYFSYDVKMKEKGDIPEGYSVSREKKERFSLILESASTNQTSMYLCASSLAASGTNEQFFGPGTRLTVL.